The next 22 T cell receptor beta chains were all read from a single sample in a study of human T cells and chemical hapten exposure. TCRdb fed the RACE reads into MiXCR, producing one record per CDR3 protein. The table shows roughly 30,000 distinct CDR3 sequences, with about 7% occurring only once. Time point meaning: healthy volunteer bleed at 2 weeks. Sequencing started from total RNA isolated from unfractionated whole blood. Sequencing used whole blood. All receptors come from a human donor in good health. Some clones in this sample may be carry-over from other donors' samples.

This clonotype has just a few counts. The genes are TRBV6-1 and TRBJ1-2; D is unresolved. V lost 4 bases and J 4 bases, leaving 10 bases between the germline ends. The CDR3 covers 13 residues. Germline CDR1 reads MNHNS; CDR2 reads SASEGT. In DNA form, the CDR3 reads TGTGCCAGCAGTGTGGGCAGGTCCTATGGCTACACCTTC. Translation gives CASSVGRSYGYTF.

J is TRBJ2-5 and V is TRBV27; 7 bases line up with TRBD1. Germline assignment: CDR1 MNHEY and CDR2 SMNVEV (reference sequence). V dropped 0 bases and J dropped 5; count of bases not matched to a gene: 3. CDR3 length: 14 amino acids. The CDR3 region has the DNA TGTGCCAGCAGTTTATCAAGGGGGCGCGAGACCCAGTACTTC. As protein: CASSLSRGRETQYF.

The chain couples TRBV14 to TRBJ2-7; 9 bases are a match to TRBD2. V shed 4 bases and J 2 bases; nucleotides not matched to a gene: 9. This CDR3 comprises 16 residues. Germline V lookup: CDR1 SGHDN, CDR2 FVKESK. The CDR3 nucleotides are TGTGCCAGCAGCCCGACCCGGACTAGCGAAGCCTACGAGCAGTACTTC. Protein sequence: CASSPTRTSEAYEQYF.

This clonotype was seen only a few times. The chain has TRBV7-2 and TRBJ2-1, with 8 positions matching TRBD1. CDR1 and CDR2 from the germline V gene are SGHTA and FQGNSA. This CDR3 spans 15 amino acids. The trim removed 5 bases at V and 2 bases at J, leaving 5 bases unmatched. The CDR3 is CASSLGQGAYNEQFF. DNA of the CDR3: TGTGCCAGCAGCCTAGGACAGGGCGCCTACAATGAGCAGTTCTTC.

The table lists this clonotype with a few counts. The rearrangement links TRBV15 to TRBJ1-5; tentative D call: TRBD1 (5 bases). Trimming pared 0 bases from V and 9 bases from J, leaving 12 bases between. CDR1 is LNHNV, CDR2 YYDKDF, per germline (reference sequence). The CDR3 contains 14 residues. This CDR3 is CATSRDGGGRPQHF. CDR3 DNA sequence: TGTGCCACCAGCAGAGATGGTGGGGGGAGGCCCCAGCATTTT.

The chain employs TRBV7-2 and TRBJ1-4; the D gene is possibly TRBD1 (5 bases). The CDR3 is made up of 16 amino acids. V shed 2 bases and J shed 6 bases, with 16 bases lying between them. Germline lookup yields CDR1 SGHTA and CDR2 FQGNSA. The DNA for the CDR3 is TGTGCCAGCAGCTTACGTACCCGCCAGGGTTATGAAAAACTGTTTTTT. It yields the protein CASSLRTRQGYEKLFF. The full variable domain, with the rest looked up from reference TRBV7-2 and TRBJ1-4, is GAGVSQSPSNKVTEKGKDVELRCDPISGHTALYWYRQSLGQGLEFLIYFQGNSAPDKSGLPSDRFSAERTGGSVSTLTIQRTQQEDSAVYLCASSLRTRQGYEKLFFGSGTQLSVL.

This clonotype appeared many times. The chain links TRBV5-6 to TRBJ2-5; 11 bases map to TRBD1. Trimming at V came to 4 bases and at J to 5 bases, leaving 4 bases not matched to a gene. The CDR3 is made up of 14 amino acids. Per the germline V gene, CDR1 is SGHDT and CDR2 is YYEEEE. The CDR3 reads CASSVGTGGETQYF. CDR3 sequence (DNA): TGTGCCAGCAGCGTCGGGACAGGGGGTGAGACCCAGTACTTC.

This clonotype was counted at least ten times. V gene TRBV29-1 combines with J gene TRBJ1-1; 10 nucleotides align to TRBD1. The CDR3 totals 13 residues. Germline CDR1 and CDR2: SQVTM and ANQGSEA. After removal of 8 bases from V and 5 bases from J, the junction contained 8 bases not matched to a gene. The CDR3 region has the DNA TGCAGCCTCGGACAGGGGGTGGGGACTGAAGCTTTCTTT. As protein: CSLGQGVGTEAFF.

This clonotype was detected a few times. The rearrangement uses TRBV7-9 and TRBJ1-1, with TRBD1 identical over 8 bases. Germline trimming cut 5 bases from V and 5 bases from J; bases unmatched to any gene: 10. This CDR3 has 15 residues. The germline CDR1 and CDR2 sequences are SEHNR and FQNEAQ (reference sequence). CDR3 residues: CASSPSTGGGTEAFF. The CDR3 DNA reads TGTGCCAGCAGCCCCTCAACAGGGGGAGGGACTGAAGCTTTCTTT.

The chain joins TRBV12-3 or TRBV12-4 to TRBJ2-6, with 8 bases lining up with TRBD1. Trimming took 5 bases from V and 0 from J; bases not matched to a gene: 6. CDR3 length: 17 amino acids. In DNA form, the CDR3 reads TGTGCCAGCAGTCCCGGACAGGGAAGCTCTGGGGCCAACGTCCTGACTTTC. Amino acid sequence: CASSPGQGSSGANVLTF.

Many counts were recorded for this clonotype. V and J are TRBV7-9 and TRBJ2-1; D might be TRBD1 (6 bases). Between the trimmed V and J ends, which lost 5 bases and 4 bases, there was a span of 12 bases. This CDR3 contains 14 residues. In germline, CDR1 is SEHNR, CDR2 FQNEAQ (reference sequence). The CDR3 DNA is TGTGCCAGCAGCCCGTGGACAGTTTACAATGAGCAGTTCTTC. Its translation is CASSPWTVYNEQFF.

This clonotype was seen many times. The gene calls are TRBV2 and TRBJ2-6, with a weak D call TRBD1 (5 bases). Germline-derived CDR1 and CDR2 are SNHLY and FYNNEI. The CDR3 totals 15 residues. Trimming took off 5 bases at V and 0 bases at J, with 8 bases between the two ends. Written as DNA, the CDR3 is TGTGCCAGCAGTAAGACAGACTCTGGGGCCAACGTCCTGACTTTC. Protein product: CASSKTDSGANVLTF.

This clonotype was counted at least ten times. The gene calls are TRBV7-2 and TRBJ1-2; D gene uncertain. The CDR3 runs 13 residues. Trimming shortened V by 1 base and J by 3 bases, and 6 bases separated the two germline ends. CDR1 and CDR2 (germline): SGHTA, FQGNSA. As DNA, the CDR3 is TGTGCCAGCAGCTTAGGTCAGGACTATGGCTACACCTTC. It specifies CASSLGQDYGYTF.

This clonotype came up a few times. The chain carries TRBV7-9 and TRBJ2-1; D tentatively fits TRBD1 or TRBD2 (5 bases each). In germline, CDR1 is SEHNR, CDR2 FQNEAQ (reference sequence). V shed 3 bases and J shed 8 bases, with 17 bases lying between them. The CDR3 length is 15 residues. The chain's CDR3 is CASSLGRRLVDEQFF. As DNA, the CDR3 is TGTGCCAGCAGCTTGGGACGCAGGTTGGTCGATGAGCAGTTCTTC.

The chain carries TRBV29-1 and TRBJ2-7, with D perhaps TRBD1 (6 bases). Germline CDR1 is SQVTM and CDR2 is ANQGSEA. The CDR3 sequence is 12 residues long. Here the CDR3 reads CGAKTGAYEQYF. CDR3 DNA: TGCGGCGCCAAGACAGGAGCCTACGAGCAGTACTTC.

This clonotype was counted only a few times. CDR3 bases: TGTGCCAGCAGCTTCGAAATAGGGCAACAGCCCCAGCATTTT. Protein product: CASSFEIGQQPQHF. The V and J genes are TRBV6-2 or TRBV6-3 and TRBJ1-5; D gene uncertain. Per the germline V gene, CDR1 is MNHEY and CDR2 is SVGEGT. The V end was cut by 6 bases, the J end by 7 bases, with 16 bases between. The CDR3 has 14 amino acids.

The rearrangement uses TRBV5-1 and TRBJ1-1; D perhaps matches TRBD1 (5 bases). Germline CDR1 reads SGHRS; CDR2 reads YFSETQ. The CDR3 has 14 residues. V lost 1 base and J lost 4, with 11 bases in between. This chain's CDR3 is CASSLQGGSTEAFF. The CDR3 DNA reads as TGCGCCAGCAGCTTGCAGGGCGGGTCCACTGAAGCTTTCTTT.

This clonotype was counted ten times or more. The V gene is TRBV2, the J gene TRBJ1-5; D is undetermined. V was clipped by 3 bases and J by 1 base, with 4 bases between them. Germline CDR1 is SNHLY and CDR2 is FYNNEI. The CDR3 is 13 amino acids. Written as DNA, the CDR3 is TGTGCCAGCAGTGATCACAGCAATCAGCCCCAGCATTTT. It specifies CASSDHSNQPQHF.

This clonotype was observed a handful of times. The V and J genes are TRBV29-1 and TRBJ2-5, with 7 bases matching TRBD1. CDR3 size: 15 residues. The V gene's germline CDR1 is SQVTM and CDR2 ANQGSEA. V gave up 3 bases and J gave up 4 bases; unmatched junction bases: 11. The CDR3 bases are TGCAGCGTTGATATGACAGGGCAAGGACGAGAGACCCAGTACTTC. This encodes CSVDMTGQGRETQYF.

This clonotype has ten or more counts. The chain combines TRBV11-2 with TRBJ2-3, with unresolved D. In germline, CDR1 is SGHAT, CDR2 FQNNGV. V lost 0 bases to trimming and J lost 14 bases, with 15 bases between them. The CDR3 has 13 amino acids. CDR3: CASSLDSQSSGYF. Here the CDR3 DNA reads TGTGCCAGCAGCTTAGATAGTCAATCTAGTGGGTATTTT.

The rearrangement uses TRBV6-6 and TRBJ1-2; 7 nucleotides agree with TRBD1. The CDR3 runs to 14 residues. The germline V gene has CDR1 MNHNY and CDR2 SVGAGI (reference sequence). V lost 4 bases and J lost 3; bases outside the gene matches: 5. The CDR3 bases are TGTGCCAGCAGTTGGGGACAGATGGACTATGGCTACACCTTC. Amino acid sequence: CASSWGQMDYGYTF.

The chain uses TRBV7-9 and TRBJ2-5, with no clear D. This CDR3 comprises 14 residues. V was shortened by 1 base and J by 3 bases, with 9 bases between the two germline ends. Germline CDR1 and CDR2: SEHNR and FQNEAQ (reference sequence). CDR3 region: CASSLGGSKETQYF. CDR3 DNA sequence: TGTGCCAGCAGCTTAGGCGGATCTAAAGAGACCCAGTACTTC.